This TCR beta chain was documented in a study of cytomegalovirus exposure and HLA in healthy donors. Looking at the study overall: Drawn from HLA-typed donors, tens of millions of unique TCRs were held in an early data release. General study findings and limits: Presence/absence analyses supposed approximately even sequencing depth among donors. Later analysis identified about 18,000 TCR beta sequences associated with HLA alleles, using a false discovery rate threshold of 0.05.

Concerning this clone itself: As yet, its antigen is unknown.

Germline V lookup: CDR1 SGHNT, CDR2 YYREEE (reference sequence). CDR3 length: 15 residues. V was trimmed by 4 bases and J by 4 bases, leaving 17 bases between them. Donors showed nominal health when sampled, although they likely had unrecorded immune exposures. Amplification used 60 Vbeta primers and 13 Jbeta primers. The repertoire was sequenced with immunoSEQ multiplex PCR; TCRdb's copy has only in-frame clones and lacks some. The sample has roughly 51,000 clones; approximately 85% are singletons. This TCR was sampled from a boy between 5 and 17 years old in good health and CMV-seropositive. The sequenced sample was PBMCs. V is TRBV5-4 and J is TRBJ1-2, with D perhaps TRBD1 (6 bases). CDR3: CASSGGVDSFYGYTF. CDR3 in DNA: TGTGCCAGCAGCGGGGGGGTGGACAGTTTCTATGGCTACACCTTC.